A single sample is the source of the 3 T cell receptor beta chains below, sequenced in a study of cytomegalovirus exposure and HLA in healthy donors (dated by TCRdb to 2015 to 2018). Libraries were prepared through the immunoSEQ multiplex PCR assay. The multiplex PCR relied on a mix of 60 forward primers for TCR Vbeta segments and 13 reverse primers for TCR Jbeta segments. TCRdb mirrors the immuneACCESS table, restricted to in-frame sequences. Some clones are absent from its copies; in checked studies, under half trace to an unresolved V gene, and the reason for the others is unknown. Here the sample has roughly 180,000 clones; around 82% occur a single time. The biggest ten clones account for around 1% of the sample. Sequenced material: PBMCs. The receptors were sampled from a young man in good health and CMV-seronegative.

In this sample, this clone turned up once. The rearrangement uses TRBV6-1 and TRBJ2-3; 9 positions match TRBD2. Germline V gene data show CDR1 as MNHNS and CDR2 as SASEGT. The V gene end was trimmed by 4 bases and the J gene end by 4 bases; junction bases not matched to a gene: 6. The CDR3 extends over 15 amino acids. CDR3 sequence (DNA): TGTGCCAGCAGTGTGGCGGGGGGGTCATCAGATACGCAGTATTTT. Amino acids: CASSVAGGSSDTQYF.

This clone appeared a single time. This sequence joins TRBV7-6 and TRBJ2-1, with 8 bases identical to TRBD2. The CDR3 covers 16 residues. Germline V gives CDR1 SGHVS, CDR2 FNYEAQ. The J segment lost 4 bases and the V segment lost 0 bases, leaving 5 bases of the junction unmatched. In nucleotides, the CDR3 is TGTGCCAGCAGCTTAGCGAGCGGGGGAGCATACAATGAGCAGTTCTTC. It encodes CASSLASGGAYNEQFF.

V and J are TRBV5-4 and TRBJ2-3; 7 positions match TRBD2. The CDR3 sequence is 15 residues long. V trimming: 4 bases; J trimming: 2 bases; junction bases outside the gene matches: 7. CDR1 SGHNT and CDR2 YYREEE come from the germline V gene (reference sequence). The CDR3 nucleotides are TGTGCCAGCAGCACTCCTAGCGGCCCCACAGATACGCAGTATTTT. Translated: CASSTPSGPTDTQYF.